This T cell receptor (beta chain) was captured in a study of blood T cell repertoires in COVID-19 (TCRdb year 2020). Describing the broader study: Samples from collaborators originated in the United States, Italy and Spain and spanned both the acute and convalescent phases of COVID-19. The material from the prospective study consisted of cDNA or gDNA derived from T cells, B-cell-depleted T cells, or PBMCs. Deeply sampled blood TCRbeta repertoires from subjects exposed to, actively infected with, or recovered from COVID-19 were included in the dataset. A freely available public database, intended as a resource for researchers studying the immune response to SARS-CoV-2, is where the repertoires were released. The samples were drawn from the first 160 participants of the ongoing ImmuneRACE study and from over 950 subjects provided by 6 global collaborators. A de-identified subject ID, COVID-19 status, age in years and sex were almost always included in the sample metadata. Where HLA class I and class II types were available, the types were taken from metadata supplied by the sample provider, not from assay-based typing. On the study overall, not on this receptor specifically: How much clinical and demographic metadata was included differed by source and by participant, and the metadata was provided uncurated.

On this clone: The clone's antigen remains unknown. It has no much larger one-base neighbor in the sample; base qualities were not kept.

TCRbeta CDR3 regions were amplified from genomic DNA by means of the immunoSEQ Assay, a bias-controlled multiplex PCR. Processing in the source paper ran as follows. Nucleated cell counts per sample were estimated from amplification of reference gene primers within the assay. To quantify the absolute abundance of each unique TCRbeta CDR3 rearrangement, sequence reads were collapsed and filtered. For each sample, productive Simpson clonality was calculated as the square root of Simpson's diversity index over productive rearrangements. TCRdb's version of the immuneACCESS table is confined to in-frame rearrangements and falls short of the full clone set. An unresolved V gene accounts for under half of the shortfall where checked; the remainder is of unknown origin. For V, J and clone size, that table is used; D and trimming come from the DNA. Within this sample are 350,000 to 500,000 clones, with 80% to 90% of them counted one time only. Roughly 0.87% of the sample is in the top ten clones.

In Seattle, one collaborating source enrolled patients while the infection was active and tracked those patients longitudinally over the course of disease. Collaborating institutions collected whole blood in K2EDTA tubes following their own protocols. Collaborator samples were shipped for TCRbeta analysis as frozen whole blood, isolated PBMCs, or DNA extracted from either sample type. In the germline V gene, CDR1 corresponds to SGHRS and CDR2 to YFSETQ. The CDR3 holds 15 amino acids from the cysteine to the phenylalanine. Only the CDR3 part of the read is kept: 45 bases, read in frame from the first base. The germline ends are 10 bases apart after V is trimmed by 0 bases and J by 1 base.

This clonotype was sampled from a man between 18 and 35 years old with COVID-19, enrolled during active disease. Specimen: peripheral blood. The chain joins TRBV5-1 to TRBJ1-2; the D gene cannot be named for sure. CDR3 loop: CASSLGGSRNYGYTF. The sequence in DNA is TGCGCCAGCAGCTTGGGAGGTTCCCGTAACTATGGCTACACCTTC.